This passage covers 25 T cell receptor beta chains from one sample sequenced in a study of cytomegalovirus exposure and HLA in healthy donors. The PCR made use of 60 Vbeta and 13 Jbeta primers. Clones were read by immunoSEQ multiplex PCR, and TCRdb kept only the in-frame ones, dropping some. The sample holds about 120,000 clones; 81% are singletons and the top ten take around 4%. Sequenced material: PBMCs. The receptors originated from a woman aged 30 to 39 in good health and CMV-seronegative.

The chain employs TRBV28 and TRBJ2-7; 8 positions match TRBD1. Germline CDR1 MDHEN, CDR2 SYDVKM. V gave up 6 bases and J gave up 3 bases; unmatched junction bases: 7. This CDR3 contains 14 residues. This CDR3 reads CASSLDREYYEQYF. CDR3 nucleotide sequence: TGTGCCAGCAGCTTGGACAGGGAGTACTACGAGCAGTACTTC.

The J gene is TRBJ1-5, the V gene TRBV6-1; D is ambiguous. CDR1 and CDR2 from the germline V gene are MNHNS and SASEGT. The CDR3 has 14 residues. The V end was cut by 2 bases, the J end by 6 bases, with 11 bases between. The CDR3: CASSETAVPQPQHF. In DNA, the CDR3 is TGTGCCAGCAGTGAAACCGCAGTCCCTCAGCCCCAGCATTTT.

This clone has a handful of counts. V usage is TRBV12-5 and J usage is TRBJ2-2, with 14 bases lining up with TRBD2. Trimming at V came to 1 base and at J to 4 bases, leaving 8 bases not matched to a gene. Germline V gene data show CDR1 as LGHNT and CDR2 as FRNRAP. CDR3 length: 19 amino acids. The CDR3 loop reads CASGLGSGLAGGLTGELFF. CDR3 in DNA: TGTGCTAGTGGTTTGGGTTCCGGACTAGCGGGAGGTCTCACCGGGGAGCTGTTTTTT.

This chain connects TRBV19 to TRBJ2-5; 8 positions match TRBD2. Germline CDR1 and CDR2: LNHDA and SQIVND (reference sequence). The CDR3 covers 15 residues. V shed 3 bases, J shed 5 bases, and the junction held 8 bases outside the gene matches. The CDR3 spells CASSIGGGRRETQYF. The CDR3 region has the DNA TGTGCCAGTAGTATTGGCGGGGGGCGCCGGGAGACCCAGTACTTC.

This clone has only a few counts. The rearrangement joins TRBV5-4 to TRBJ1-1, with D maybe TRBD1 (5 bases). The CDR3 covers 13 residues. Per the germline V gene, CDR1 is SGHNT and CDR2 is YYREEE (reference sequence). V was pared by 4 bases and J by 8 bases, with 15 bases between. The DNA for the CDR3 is TGTGCCAGCAGCCTGGGGGTGGGGAGAGAAGCTTTCTTT. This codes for CASSLGVGREAFF.

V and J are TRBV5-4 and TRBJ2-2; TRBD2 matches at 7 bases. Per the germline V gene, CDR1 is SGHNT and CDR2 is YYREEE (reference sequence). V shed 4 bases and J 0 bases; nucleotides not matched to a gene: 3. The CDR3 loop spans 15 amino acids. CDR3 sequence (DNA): TGTGCCAGCAGCCCCGGGACTACGAACACCGGGGAGCTGTTTTTT. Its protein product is CASSPGTTNTGELFF.

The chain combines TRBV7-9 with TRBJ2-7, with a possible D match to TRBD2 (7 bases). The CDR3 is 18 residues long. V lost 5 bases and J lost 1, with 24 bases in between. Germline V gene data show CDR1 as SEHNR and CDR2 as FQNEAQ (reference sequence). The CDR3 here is CASSRGPRGGEFSYEQYF. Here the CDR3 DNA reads TGTGCCAGCAGCCGCGGCCCGAGGGGGGGCGAATTTTCCTACGAGCAGTACTTC.

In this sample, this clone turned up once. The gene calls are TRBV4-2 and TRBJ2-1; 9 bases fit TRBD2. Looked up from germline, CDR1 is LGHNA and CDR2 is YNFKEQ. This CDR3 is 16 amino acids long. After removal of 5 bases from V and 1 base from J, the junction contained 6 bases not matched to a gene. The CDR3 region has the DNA TGTGCCAGCAGCAAGGCGGGAGGGGATTCCTACAATGAGCAGTTCTTC. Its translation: CASSKAGGDSYNEQFF.

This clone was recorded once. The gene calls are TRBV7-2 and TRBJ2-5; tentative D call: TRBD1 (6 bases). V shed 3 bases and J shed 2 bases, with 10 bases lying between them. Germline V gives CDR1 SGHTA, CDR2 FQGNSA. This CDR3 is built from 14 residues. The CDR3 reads CASSFGQMQETQYF. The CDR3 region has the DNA TGTGCCAGCAGCTTTGGACAGATGCAAGAGACCCAGTACTTC. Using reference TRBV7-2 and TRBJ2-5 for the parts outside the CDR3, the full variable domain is GAGVSQSPSNKVTEKGKDVELRCDPISGHTALYWYRQSLGQGLEFLIYFQGNSAPDKSGLPSDRFSAERTGGSVSTLTIQRTQQEDSAVYLCASSFGQMQETQYFGPGTRLLVL.

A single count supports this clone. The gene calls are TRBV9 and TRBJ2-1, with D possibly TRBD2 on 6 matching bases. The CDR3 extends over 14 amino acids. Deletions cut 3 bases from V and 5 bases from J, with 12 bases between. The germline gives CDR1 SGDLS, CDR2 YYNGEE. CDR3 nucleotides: TGTGCCAGCAGCGAGGGACTGATAGACAATGAGCAGTTCTTC. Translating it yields CASSEGLIDNEQFF.

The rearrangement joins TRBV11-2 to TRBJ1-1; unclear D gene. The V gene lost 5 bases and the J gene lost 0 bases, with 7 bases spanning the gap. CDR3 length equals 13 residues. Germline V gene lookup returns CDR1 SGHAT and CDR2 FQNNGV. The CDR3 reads CASSRALNTEAFF. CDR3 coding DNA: TGTGCCAGCAGCCGAGCTTTGAACACTGAAGCTTTCTTT.

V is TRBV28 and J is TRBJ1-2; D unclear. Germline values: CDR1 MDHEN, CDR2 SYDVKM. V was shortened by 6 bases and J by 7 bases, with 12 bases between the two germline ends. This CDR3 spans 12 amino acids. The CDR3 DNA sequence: TGTGCCAGCAGCCTAACCGGGAGTGGCTACACCTTC. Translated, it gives CASSLTGSGYTF.

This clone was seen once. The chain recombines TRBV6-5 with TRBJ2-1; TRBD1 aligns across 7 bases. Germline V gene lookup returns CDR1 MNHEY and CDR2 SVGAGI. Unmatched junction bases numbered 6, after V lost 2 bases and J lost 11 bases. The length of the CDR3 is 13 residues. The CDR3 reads CASSYGRDRKQFF. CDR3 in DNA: TGTGCCAGCAGTTACGGCCGGGACAGAAAGCAGTTCTTC.

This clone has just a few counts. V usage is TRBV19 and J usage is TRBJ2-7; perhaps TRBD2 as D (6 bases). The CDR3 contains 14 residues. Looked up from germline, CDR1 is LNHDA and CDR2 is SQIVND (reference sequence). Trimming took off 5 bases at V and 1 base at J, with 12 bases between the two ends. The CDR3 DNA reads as TGTGCCAGTAGTGTAGGACTATTTTCCTACGAGCAGTACTTC. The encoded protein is CASSVGLFSYEQYF.

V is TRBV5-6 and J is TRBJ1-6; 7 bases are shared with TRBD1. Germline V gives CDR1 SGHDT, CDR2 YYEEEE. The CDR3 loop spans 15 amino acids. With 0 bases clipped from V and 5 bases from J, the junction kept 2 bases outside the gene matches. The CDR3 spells CASSLGQGDNSPLHF. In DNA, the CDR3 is TGTGCCAGCAGCTTGGGACAGGGAGATAATTCACCCCTCCACTTT. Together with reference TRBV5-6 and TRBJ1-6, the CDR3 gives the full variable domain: DAGVTQSPTHLIKTRGQQVTLRCSPKSGHDTVSWYQQALGQGPQFIFQYYEEEERQRGNFPDRFSGHQFPNYSSELNVNALLLGDSALYLCASSLGQGDNSPLHFGNGTRLTVT.

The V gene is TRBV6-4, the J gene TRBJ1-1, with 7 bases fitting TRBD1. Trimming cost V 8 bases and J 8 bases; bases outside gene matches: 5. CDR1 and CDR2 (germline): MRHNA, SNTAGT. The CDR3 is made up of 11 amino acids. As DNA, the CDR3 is TGTGCCAGCCACGACAGGGAAGAAGCTTTCTTT. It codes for CASHDREEAFF.

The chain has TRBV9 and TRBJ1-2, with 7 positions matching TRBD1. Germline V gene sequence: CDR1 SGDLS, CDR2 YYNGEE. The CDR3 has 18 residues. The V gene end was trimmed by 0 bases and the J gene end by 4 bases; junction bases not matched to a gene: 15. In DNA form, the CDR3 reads TGTGCCAGCAGCGTAGGGGTCGCAGGGGGTGGACTCACCTATGGCTACACCTTC. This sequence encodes CASSVGVAGGGLTYGYTF.

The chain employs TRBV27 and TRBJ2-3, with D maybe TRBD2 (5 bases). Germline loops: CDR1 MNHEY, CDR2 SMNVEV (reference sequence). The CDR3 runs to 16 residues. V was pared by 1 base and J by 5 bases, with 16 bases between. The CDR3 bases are TGTGCCAGCAGTTTATTCGTATCGGGGTTAATAGATACGCAGTATTTT. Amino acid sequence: CASSLFVSGLIDTQYF.

DNA for the CDR3: TGTGCCAGCTCACCAGGGACAGGGGGCACTCAGCCCCAGCATTTT. It yields the protein CASSPGTGGTQPQHF. The chain employs TRBV18 and TRBJ1-5; 12 positions agree with TRBD1. This CDR3 is 15 amino acids long. CDR1 KGHSH and CDR2 LQKENI come from the germline V gene. The V segment lost 2 bases and the J segment 6 bases; nucleotides outside the gene matches: 2. The variable domain in full, with the rest retrieved from reference TRBV18 and TRBJ1-5, is NAGVMQNPRHLVRRRGQEARLRCSPMKGHSHVYWYRQLPEEGLKFMVYLQKENIIDESGMPKERFSAEFPKEGPSILRIQQVVRGDSAAYFCASSPGTGGTQPQHFGDGTRLSIL.

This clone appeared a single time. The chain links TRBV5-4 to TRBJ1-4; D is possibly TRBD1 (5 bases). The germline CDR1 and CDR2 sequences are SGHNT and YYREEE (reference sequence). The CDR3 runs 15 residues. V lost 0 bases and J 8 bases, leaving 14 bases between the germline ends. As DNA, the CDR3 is TGTGCCAGCAGCTTGGATGGAGGGGATGGAGAAAAACTGTTTTTT. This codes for CASSLDGGDGEKLFF.

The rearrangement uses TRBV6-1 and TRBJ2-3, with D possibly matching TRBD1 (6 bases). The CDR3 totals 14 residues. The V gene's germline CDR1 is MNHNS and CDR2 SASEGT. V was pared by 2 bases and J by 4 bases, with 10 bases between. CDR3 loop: CASSEPGQSDTQYF. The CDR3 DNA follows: TGTGCCAGCAGTGAACCCGGACAGTCAGATACGCAGTATTTT.

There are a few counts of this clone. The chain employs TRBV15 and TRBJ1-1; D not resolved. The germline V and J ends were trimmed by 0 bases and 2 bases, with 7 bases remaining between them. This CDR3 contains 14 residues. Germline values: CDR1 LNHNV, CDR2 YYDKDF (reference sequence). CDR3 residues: CATSRDPENTEAFF. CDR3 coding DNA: TGTGCCACCAGCAGAGATCCAGAAAACACTGAAGCTTTCTTT.

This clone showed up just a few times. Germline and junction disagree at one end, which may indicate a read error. CDR3 sequence (DNA): TGTTCCAGCAGCTCGGACAGTTACGAGCAGTACTTC. Its translation is CSSSSDSYEQYF. This chain joins TRBV7-9 and TRBJ2-7; weak D call: TRBD1 (6 bases). Germline V gene data show CDR1 as SEHNR and CDR2 as FQNEAQ (reference sequence). There are 12 residues in the CDR3.

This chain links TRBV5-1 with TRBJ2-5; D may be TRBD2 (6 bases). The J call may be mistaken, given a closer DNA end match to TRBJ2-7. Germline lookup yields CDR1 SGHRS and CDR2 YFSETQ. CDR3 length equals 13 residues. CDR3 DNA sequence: TGCGCCAGCAGCTTCGGGGGAATGGACGAGCAGTACTTC. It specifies CASSFGGMDEQYF.

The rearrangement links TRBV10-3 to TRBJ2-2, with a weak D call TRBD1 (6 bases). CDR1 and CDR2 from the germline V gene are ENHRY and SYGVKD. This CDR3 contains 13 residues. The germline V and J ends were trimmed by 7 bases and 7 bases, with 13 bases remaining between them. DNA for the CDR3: TGTGCCATCACTCCGGGACACGGCGGGGAGCTGTTTTTT. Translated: CAITPGHGGELFF.